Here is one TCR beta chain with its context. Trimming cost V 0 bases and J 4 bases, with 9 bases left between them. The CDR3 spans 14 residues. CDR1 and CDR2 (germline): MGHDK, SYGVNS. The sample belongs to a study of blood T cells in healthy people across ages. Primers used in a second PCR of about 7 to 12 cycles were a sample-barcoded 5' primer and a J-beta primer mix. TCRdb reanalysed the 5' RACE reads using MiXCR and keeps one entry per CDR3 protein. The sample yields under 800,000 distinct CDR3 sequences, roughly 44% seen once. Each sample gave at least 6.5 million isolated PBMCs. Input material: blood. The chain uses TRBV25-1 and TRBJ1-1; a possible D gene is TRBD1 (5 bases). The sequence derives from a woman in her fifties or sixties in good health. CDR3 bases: TGTGCCAGCAGTGAATACAAGGGGCGCACTGAAGCTTTCTTT. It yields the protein CASSEYKGRTEAFF.